A single sample is the source of the 16 T cell receptor beta chains below, sequenced in a study of blood T cell repertoires in COVID-19. Profiled with immunoSEQ multiplex PCR; TCRdb holds only in-frame clones, not every one. The sample records under 300,000 clones, 70% to 90% being singletons. Material for sequencing was PBMCs or T cells enriched from blood (not recorded which). Receptors originate from a woman aged 35 to 49 with acute COVID-19.

CDR3 DNA: TGTGCCACCAGTTCTCGGGGAGGTTTCGGATACACCTTC. It encodes CATSSRGGFGYTF. The chain combines TRBV24-1 with TRBJ1-2; the D is unclear. The CDR3 loop spans 13 amino acids. In germline, CDR1 is KGHDR, CDR2 SFDVKD. Trimming stripped 6 bases from V and 11 bases from J, with 18 bases between.

This chain joins TRBV7-2 and TRBJ2-7; a possible D gene is TRBD1 (6 bases). Deletions cut 5 bases from V and 6 bases from J, with 14 bases between. The CDR3 extends over 13 amino acids. Looked up from germline, CDR1 is SGHTA and CDR2 is FQGNSA. The CDR3 loop is CASSQTGRGEQYV. The CDR3 bases are TGTGCCAGCAGCCAGACAGGCCGGGGCGAGCAGTACGTC.

The chain carries TRBV27 and TRBJ2-7, with a possible D match to TRBD2 (6 bases). The CDR3 totals 15 residues. Germline V gene lookup returns CDR1 MNHEY and CDR2 SMNVEV (reference sequence). V was clipped by 5 bases and J by 0 bases, with 14 bases between them. CDR3 residues: CASSLGGVGSYEQYF. The CDR3, as DNA: TGTGCCAGCAGTCTTGGAGGGGTGGGCTCCTACGAGCAGTACTTC.

The chain employs TRBV7-2 and TRBJ2-7, with 15 bases fitting TRBD2. V was clipped by 4 bases and J by 11 bases; unmatched bases: 6. The CDR3 covers 14 residues. In germline, CDR1 is SGHTA, CDR2 FQGNSA. CDR3 in amino acids: CASSSGLAGGPEYV. CDR3 sequence (DNA): TGTGCCAGCAGCTCCGGACTAGCGGGAGGGCCAGAGTACGTC.

V is TRBV7-8 and J is TRBJ2-1, with D possibly TRBD2 on 6 matching bases. CDR1 is SGHVS, CDR2 FQNEAQ, per germline. V dropped 0 bases and J dropped 7 bases, with 13 bases sitting between them. CDR3 length: 15 residues. DNA of the CDR3: TGTGCCAGCAGCTTAGCGGGACTCGGCGGGAATGAGCAGTTCTTC. Translated: CASSLAGLGGNEQFF.

V and J are TRBV12-5 and TRBJ1-4; D may be TRBD1 (5 bases). Germline CDR1 LGHNT, CDR2 FRNRAP. V lost 2 bases, J lost 1 base, and 17 bases lay in between. This CDR3 has 18 amino acids. The CDR3: CASGLFQGSVVTNEKLFF. Written as DNA, the CDR3 is TGTGCTAGTGGTTTGTTCCAGGGTTCAGTTGTAACTAATGAAAAACTGTTTTTT.

This clone was detected once. V is TRBV19 and J is TRBJ1-4, with 7 positions matching TRBD1. V dropped 2 bases and J dropped 0; count of bases not matched to a gene: 0. CDR1 and CDR2 (germline): LNHDA, SQIVND (reference sequence). The length of the CDR3 is 15 residues. The CDR3 DNA follows: TGTGCCAGTAGTATACAGGGGGCAACTAATGAAAAACTGTTTTTT. Amino acids: CASSIQGATNEKLFF.

V and J are TRBV19 and TRBJ1-1, with D unresolved. This CDR3 is built from 14 residues. V lost 7 bases and J 1 base, leaving 13 bases between the germline ends. Germline loops: CDR1 LNHDA, CDR2 SQIVND (reference sequence). CDR3 protein: CASISSPGNTEAFF. In nucleotides, the CDR3 is TGTGCCAGTATTAGTAGTCCGGGGAACACTGAAGCTTTCTTT.

The V call is TRBV10-3, the J call TRBJ1-1; a possible D gene is TRBD1 (6 bases). With 7 bases removed from V and 1 base from J, the gap between germline ends came to 19 bases. The length of the CDR3 is 16 residues. The V gene's germline CDR1 is ENHRY and CDR2 SYGVKD. DNA for the CDR3: TGTGCCATCACCGGGGGGCCGGGGTCCCCGAACACTGAAGCTTTCTTT. This gives the protein CAITGGPGSPNTEAFF.

The rearrangement uses TRBV21-1 and TRBJ2-1; TRBD2, the D gene given by the table, was not confirmed from the DNA. TRBV21-1 is deemed a pseudogene. CDR3 length equals 15 residues. The CDR3 sequence is CASSKVTRDDNEQFF. The CDR3 coding sequence is TGTGCCAGCAGCAAAGTGACTCGTGACGACAATGAGCAGTTCTTC.

The chain uses TRBV12-3 or TRBV12-4 and TRBJ1-1; D remains ambiguous. This CDR3 is 13 amino acids long. Trimming removed 3 bases from V and 3 bases from J, with 8 bases in between. The CDR3 nucleotides are TGTGCCAGCAGTTTTTTCGCAGACACTGAAGCTTTCTTT. This gives the protein CASSFFADTEAFF.

The chain recombines TRBV4-3 with TRBJ2-2; D uncertain. The CDR3 contains 14 residues. Trimming left V 0 bases short and J 6 bases short, with 8 bases between. Germline values: CDR1 LGHNA, CDR2 YSLEER. The CDR3 here is CASSQDRGAGELFF. The CDR3 DNA is TGCGCCAGCAGCCAAGATCGCGGAGCCGGGGAGCTGTTTTTT.

The rearrangement uses TRBV4-3 and TRBJ1-5; TRBD1 matches 8 bases. This CDR3 is built from 18 residues. V trimming: 2 bases; J trimming: 0 bases; junction bases outside the gene matches: 9. Germline loops: CDR1 LGHNA, CDR2 YSLEER. The CDR3 loop is CASSQNHRGWNSNQPQHF. CDR3 nucleotides: TGCGCCAGCAGCCAAAATCACAGGGGGTGGAATAGCAATCAGCCCCAGCATTTT.

J is TRBJ1-1 and V is TRBV7-2; unclear D gene. V shed 3 bases and J shed 0 bases, with 20 bases lying between them. Germline lookup yields CDR1 SGHTA and CDR2 FQGNSA. The CDR3 runs to 18 residues. The DNA for the CDR3 is TGTGCCAGCAGCTTTATGACACCCAGTCCTACCATGAACACTGAAGCTTTCTTT. As protein: CASSFMTPSPTMNTEAFF.

This clone appeared once. The V and J genes are TRBV27 and TRBJ2-1, with TRBD1 identical over 9 bases. V lost 4 bases to trimming and J lost 1 base; unmatched junction nucleotides: 5. CDR1 is MNHEY, CDR2 SMNVEV, per germline (reference sequence). The CDR3 spans 16 residues. CDR3 in amino acids: CASSYRGRMSYNEQFF. DNA of the CDR3: TGTGCCAGCAGTTACAGGGGGCGGATGTCCTACAATGAGCAGTTCTTC.

This clone has only one observation. The rearrangement links TRBV18 to TRBJ2-2; TRBD2 matches at 11 bases. The CDR3 sequence is 14 residues long. Looked up from germline, CDR1 is KGHSH and CDR2 is LQKENI. V dropped 3 bases and J dropped 7; count of bases not matched to a gene: 1. CDR3 nucleotide sequence: TGTGCCAGCTCACCGGGACTAGCGGTCGGGGAGCTGTTTTTT. It encodes CASSPGLAVGELFF.